A selection of T cell receptor beta chains follows, all from one sample in a study of radiotherapy plus CTLA-4 blockade in lung cancer. Assay used: immunoSEQ multiplex PCR; TCRdb lists only in-frame clones, some missing. Of just under 60,000 clones in the sample, over 70% were seen once. This sample comprised peripheral blood, obtained from a patient treated with radiotherapy plus ipilimumab. Receptors were obtained from a human donor with non-small cell lung cancer who had a partial response to radiotherapy plus ipilimumab. Each CDR3 is given with its conserved first and last residue.

J gene: -
V gene: TRBV6-1
CDR3 protein: CASTPRDRAYEQYF

J gene: TRBJ2-3
V gene: TRBV5-1
CDR3 protein: CASSWTGTGRDTQYF

J gene: TRBJ1-1
V gene: TRBV10-2
CDR3 protein: CASSERSRSTEAFF

J gene: TRBJ1-2
V gene: TRBV20-1
CDR3 protein: CSATGVAGYTF

J gene: TRBJ2-2
V gene: TRBV5-1
CDR3 protein: CASSFGQHLNTGELFF

J gene: TRBJ2-2
V gene: TRBV5-1
CDR3 protein: CASGSGTVIGGTGELFF

J gene: TRBJ1-3
V gene: TRBV5-1
CDR3 protein: CASSLAGGGNTIYF

J gene: TRBJ1-1
V gene: TRBV7-3
CDR3 protein: CASSLRSNTEAFF

J gene: TRBJ1-1
V gene: TRBV6-5
CDR3 protein: CASSPTGRNTEAFF

J gene: TRBJ2-7
V gene: TRBV10-3
CDR3 protein: CAIRDPGAYEQYF

J gene: TRBJ2-7
V gene: TRBV5-1
CDR3 protein: CASSLDRAQGYEQYF

J gene: TRBJ1-3
V gene: TRBV5-1
CDR3 protein: CASSSGQGNGNTIYF

J gene: TRBJ2-3
V gene: TRBV18
CDR3 protein: CASSPEASTDTQYF

J gene: TRBJ2-1
V gene: TRBV9
CDR3 protein: CASSATVPDRSSSYNEQFF

J gene: TRBJ1-4
V gene: TRBV7-9
CDR3 protein: CASSPGQGYEKLFF

J gene: TRBJ2-3
V gene: TRBV6-1
CDR3 protein: CASSPNTDTQYF

J gene: TRBJ2-7
V gene: TRBV19
CDR3 protein: CASSIDHGTGSSYEQYF

J gene: TRBJ1-5
V gene: TRBV27
CDR3 protein: CASSFQGYSNQPQHF

J gene: TRBJ1-2
V gene: TRBV5-6
CDR3 protein: CASSFGGGNYGYTF

J gene: TRBJ1-3
V gene: TRBV5-1
CDR3 protein: CASSLVSDRNTIYF

J gene: TRBJ2-2
V gene: TRBV5-5
CDR3 protein: CASSLTPAEGSTGELFF

J gene: TRBJ2-7
V gene: TRBV7-2
CDR3 protein: CASSFGLAGGLSSYEQYF

J gene: TRBJ2-5
V gene: TRBV6-6
CDR3 protein: CASTAGQQETQYF

J gene: TRBJ1-1
V gene: TRBV4-1
CDR3 protein: CASSQKGAMNTEAFF

J gene: TRBJ1-2
V gene: TRBV19
CDR3 protein: CASSPRGGGYTF

J gene: TRBJ2-1
V gene: TRBV30
CDR3 protein: CAWSSRDYSYNEQFF

J gene: TRBJ1-2
V gene: TRBV4-3
CDR3 protein: CASSQDLLAYGYTF

J gene: TRBJ1-6
V gene: TRBV25-1
CDR3 protein: CASSAGTRNSPLHF

J gene: TRBJ1-5
V gene: TRBV28
CDR3 protein: CASRLTGTGGDNQPQHF

J gene: TRBJ1-1
V gene: TRBV11-2
CDR3 protein: CASSLDGVGTEAFF

J gene: TRBJ2-7
V gene: TRBV11-2
CDR3 protein: CASSPYRGSNEQYF

J gene: TRBJ1-2
V gene: TRBV6-1
CDR3 protein: CASRSDRPYGYTF

J gene: TRBJ1-6
V gene: TRBV10-1
CDR3 protein: CASSESTGTNSPLHF

J gene: TRBJ2-7
V gene: TRBV5-1
CDR3 protein: CASRNPRTGGSYEQYF

J gene: TRBJ1-1
V gene: TRBV19
CDR3 protein: CASSIDLTATGTFF

J gene: TRBJ2-3
V gene: TRBV4-1
CDR3 protein: CASSQVNLLAADTQYF

J gene: TRBJ1-6
V gene: TRBV7-9
CDR3 protein: CASSLDTSNSPLHF

J gene: TRBJ1-4
V gene: TRBV5-6
CDR3 protein: CASSGGGGLNEKLFF

J gene: TRBJ2-2
V gene: TRBV15
CDR3 protein: CATSRGQGGTGELFF

J gene: TRBJ2-2
V gene: TRBV7-6
CDR3 protein: CASSLGAGGYTGELFF

J gene: TRBJ2-1
V gene: TRBV9
CDR3 protein: CASSSSPGQGFVEQFF

J gene: TRBJ2-5
V gene: TRBV5-1
CDR3 protein: CASSLAASGRQETQYF

J gene: TRBJ2-1
V gene: TRBV29-1
CDR3 protein: CSVVPSGGLYNEQFF

J gene: TRBJ1-2
V gene: TRBV30
CDR3 protein: CAWSDHRLYGYTF

J gene: TRBJ2-7
V gene: TRBV21-1
CDR3 protein: CASSKYRVGRYEQYF

J gene: TRBJ2-7
V gene: TRBV4-2
CDR3 protein: CASSQNDRGRRNEQYF

J gene: TRBJ1-5
V gene: TRBV6-1
CDR3 protein: CASPGQGRLNQPQHF

J gene: TRBJ1-5
V gene: TRBV7-9
CDR3 protein: CASSFSGQGNQPQHF

J gene: TRBJ2-3
V gene: TRBV29-1
CDR3 protein: CSVKRLAGTTDTQYF

J gene: TRBJ2-7
V gene: TRBV5-1
CDR3 protein: CASSFPDRVTYEQYF

J gene: TRBJ2-3
V gene: TRBV15
CDR3 protein: CATRIGQAGAYTDTQYF

J gene: TRBJ2-1
V gene: TRBV29-1
CDR3 protein: CSVGGLAGWDEQFF